The 22 T cell receptor beta chains below were found in one sample sequenced in a study of blood T cell repertoires in COVID-19. Clones were read by immunoSEQ multiplex PCR, and TCRdb kept only the in-frame ones, dropping some. The sample lists 100,000 or so clones, around 92% occurring once. What was sequenced was peripheral blood. The source is a woman aged 55-69 years with active COVID-19.

In regard to this clone: One end of the junction does not line up with germline, which may come from a read error. This sequence joins TRBV6-5 and TRBJ2-2; 8 nucleotides agree with TRBD1. The CDR3 covers 15 residues. The germline CDR1 and CDR2 sequences are MNHEY and SVGAGI. Written as DNA, the CDR3 is TGTGCCAGCAGTAACTCGGGACAGGTTACCGGGGAGCTGTTTTTT. This encodes CASSNSGQVTGELFF.

About this clone: The identical CDR3 is also encoded by other nucleotide sequences in the sample. This CDR3 reads CASSVDPAGGVGELFF. CDR3 bases: TGTGCCAGCAGCGTAGATCCAGCGGGGGGTGTCGGGGAGCTGTTTTTT. The chain recombines TRBV9 with TRBJ2-2; 9 positions agree with TRBD2. This CDR3 comprises 16 residues. J gave up 7 bases and V 0 bases, and 7 bases lay outside the gene matches. Germline CDR1 SGDLS, CDR2 YYNGEE.

The CDR3 DNA sequence: TGCAGCGCTGTGAGGGGAGCGGGGGGCGGAGAGACCCAGTACTTC. Its protein product is CSAVRGAGGGETQYF. The J gene is TRBJ2-5, the V gene TRBV29-1; 9 nucleotides agree with TRBD2. CDR3 length equals 15 residues. Germline CDR1 SQVTM, CDR2 ANQGSEA. V was clipped by 7 bases and J by 4 bases; unmatched bases: 13.

This rearrangement joins TRBV7-9 to TRBJ2-5; tentative D call: TRBD1 (5 bases). There are 14 residues in the CDR3. V was clipped by 5 bases and J by 9 bases, with 19 bases between them. Germline CDR1 SEHNR, CDR2 FQNEAQ (reference sequence). The CDR3 region is CASSAPGIPLSQYF. As DNA, the CDR3 is TGTGCCAGCAGCGCCCCAGGGATCCCATTGTCCCAGTACTTC.

CDR3 DNA sequence: TGCGCCAGCAGCTTCGACCAGGGCGATGGCTACACCTTC. This translates into CASSFDQGDGYTF. The rearrangement links TRBV5-1 to TRBJ1-2; a weak D match, TRBD1 (5 bases). The V and J ends lost 2 bases and 6 bases respectively, with 11 bases between them. Germline-derived CDR1 and CDR2 are SGHRS and YFSETQ. The CDR3 spans 13 residues.

J is TRBJ2-7 and V is TRBV11-2, with D maybe TRBD1 (6 bases). CDR3 length equals 12 residues. CDR1 is SGHAT, CDR2 FQNNGV, per germline. Trimming left V 4 bases short and J 7 bases short, with 11 bases between. In DNA form, the CDR3 reads TGTGCCAGCAGCTGGACAGAAACAGAGCAGTACTTC. Translated: CASSWTETEQYF.

This clone was counted a single time. The chain uses TRBV28 and TRBJ1-6; weak D call: TRBD1 (5 bases). Germline-derived CDR1 and CDR2 are MDHEN and SYDVKM. This CDR3 is built from 14 residues. V was trimmed by 8 bases and J by 5 bases, leaving 13 bases between them. The CDR3 sequence: CASSIDSNNSPLHF. CDR3 nucleotide sequence: TGTGCCAGCTCCATCGACAGCAATAATTCACCCCTCCACTTT.

The chain is built from TRBV6-5 and TRBJ1-2; D is possibly TRBD1 (5 bases). Germline V gives CDR1 MNHEY, CDR2 SVGAGI. V was clipped by 11 bases and J by 5 bases, with 21 bases between them. This CDR3 comprises 14 residues. CDR3 protein: CAGRGGGKGYGYTF. In DNA form, the CDR3 reads TGTGCCGGAAGAGGCGGGGGGAAGGGGTATGGCTACACCTTC.

CDR3 region: CASSLGRNYGYTF. The CDR3 bases are TGTGCCAGCAGTTTAGGCAGGAACTATGGCTACACCTTC. The rearrangement uses TRBV12-3 or TRBV12-4 and TRBJ1-2; D not resolved. V was pared by 1 base and J by 2 bases, with 5 bases between. The length of the CDR3 is 13 residues.

This clone was observed a handful of times. The chain couples TRBV29-1 to TRBJ1-2, with 8 bases identical to TRBD1. CDR1 and CDR2 (germline): SQVTM, ANQGSEA. V lost 7 bases, J lost 7 bases, and 5 bases stayed unmatched. This CDR3 has 11 amino acids. CDR3 nucleotides: TGCAGCGCCGACAGGGGTAGTGGCTACACCTTC. This gives the protein CSADRGSGYTF.

This clone has just one count. V usage is TRBV28 and J usage is TRBJ2-4; maybe TRBD2 (5 bases). V lost 3 bases and J lost 0, with 12 bases in between. This CDR3 contains 16 residues. Per germline, CDR1 MDHEN and CDR2 SYDVKM. This CDR3 reads CASSLASTIAKNIQYF. CDR3 bases: TGTGCCAGCAGTTTGGCTAGCACAATAGCCAAAAACATTCAGTACTTC.

The CDR3 DNA sequence: TGTGCCATCAGTGAGTCAGCGGGAGCAAACCACTACGAGCAGTACTTC. It translates to CAISESAGANHYEQYF. V is TRBV10-3 and J is TRBJ2-7, with 8 nucleotides matching TRBD2. V trimming: 0 bases; J trimming: 3 bases; junction bases outside the gene matches: 7. The CDR3 spans 16 residues. Per the germline V gene, CDR1 is ENHRY and CDR2 is SYGVKD.

The chain joins TRBV7-9 to TRBJ1-2; no clear D gene. V was shortened by 5 bases and J by 9 bases, with 16 bases between the two germline ends. The CDR3 contains 13 residues. From germline, CDR1 is SEHNR and CDR2 FQNEAQ (reference sequence). The CDR3 coding sequence is TGTGCCAGCAGCCCAGCGGCGGGGAAGAGCTACACCTTC. Translating gives CASSPAAGKSYTF.

This clone has only one observation. The rearrangement joins TRBV2 to TRBJ1-2; perhaps TRBD1 as D (6 bases). In germline, CDR1 is SNHLY, CDR2 FYNNEI. The CDR3 length is 13 residues. Trimming took 9 bases from V and 2 from J, leaving 13 bases between them. DNA of the CDR3: TGTGCCAGTACCGGGACACCGAACTATGGCTACACCTTC. Translation gives CASTGTPNYGYTF.

The chain employs TRBV6-1 and TRBJ2-2; tentative D call: TRBD1 (6 bases). Germline V lookup: CDR1 MNHNS, CDR2 SASEGT. Between the trimmed V and J ends, which lost 3 bases and 0 bases, there was a span of 11 bases. This CDR3 comprises 16 residues. Here the CDR3 DNA reads TGTGCCAGCAGTGACAGCGACAGGCCGAACACCGGGGAGCTGTTTTTT. This codes for CASSDSDRPNTGELFF.

V gene TRBV5-6 combines with J gene TRBJ2-3; TRBD2 matches at 12 bases. Germline V gene lookup returns CDR1 SGHDT and CDR2 YYEEEE. This CDR3 is built from 15 residues. Trimming cost V 4 bases and J 6 bases; bases outside gene matches: 6. CDR3 amino acids: CASSPSGRAADTQYF. The CDR3 bases are TGTGCCAGCAGCCCTAGCGGGAGGGCCGCGGATACGCAGTATTTT.

The rearrangement joins TRBV5-6 to TRBJ1-5, with TRBD1 matching 9 bases. The CDR3 is 16 amino acids. The J segment lost 6 bases and the V segment lost 0 bases, leaving 7 bases of the junction unmatched. The germline gives CDR1 SGHDT, CDR2 YYEEEE. The CDR3 nucleotides are TGTGCCAGCAGCTTGGGTCTGGGACAGGGACCTCAGCCCCAGCATTTT. Translating gives CASSLGLGQGPQPQHF.

This clone was picked up one time. The chain couples TRBV28 to TRBJ1-2; TRBD1 aligns across 7 bases. This CDR3 spans 13 amino acids. Unmatched junction bases numbered 9, after V lost 6 bases and J lost 8 bases. Germline lookup yields CDR1 MDHEN and CDR2 SYDVKM. The CDR3 protein is CASSDPGGSGYTF. The CDR3, as DNA: TGTGCCAGCAGCGATCCAGGGGGGAGCGGCTACACCTTC.

The V gene is TRBV6-5, the J gene TRBJ1-2, with 9 bases lining up with TRBD1. In germline, CDR1 is MNHEY, CDR2 SVGAGI. Losses at the gene ends were 5 bases for V and 7 bases for J; bases not matched to a gene: 11. CDR3 size: 15 residues. CDR3 DNA sequence: TGTGCCAGCAGTACTGGACAGGGGCGACTCTCTGGCTACACCTTC. It translates to CASSTGQGRLSGYTF.

The genes are TRBV7-9 and TRBJ1-6; D ambiguous. Trimming removed 5 bases at V and 3 bases at J, with 14 bases between. Germline V gene lookup returns CDR1 SEHNR and CDR2 FQNEAQ (reference sequence). This CDR3 has 16 amino acids. The CDR3 DNA reads as TGTGCCAGCAGCCCAAGAGGTCTCCTCTATAATTCACCCCTCCACTTT. It codes for CASSPRGLLYNSPLHF.

Only one count was recorded for this clone. The V call is TRBV28, the J call TRBJ2-5, with 9 bases that match TRBD1. Trimming took 2 bases from V and 5 from J; bases not matched to a gene: 6. The CDR3 sequence is 15 residues long. Germline V CDR1 and CDR2: MDHEN, SYDVKM. This chain's CDR3 is CASSLAGTGLETQYF. The CDR3 region has the DNA TGTGCCAGCAGTTTAGCCGGGACAGGGCTGGAGACCCAGTACTTC.

The chain carries TRBV2 and TRBJ2-2; 15 bases are shared with TRBD2. V was clipped by 6 bases and J by 0 bases; unmatched bases: 20. Germline loops: CDR1 SNHLY, CDR2 FYNNEI. The CDR3 spans 23 residues. The CDR3 sequence is CASSRPGLAGGDEQNSNTGELFF. In DNA form, the CDR3 reads TGTGCCAGCAGCCGCCCAGGACTAGCGGGAGGGGATGAACAAAACTCGAACACCGGGGAGCTGTTTTTT.